The clone carrying this T cell receptor beta chain was detected only a few times. The antigen is unknown. Per sample, at least 5.5 micrograms of total RNA were extracted. These data come from a study of blood T cells in healthy people across ages. For the second PCR, which ran for about 6 to 11 cycles, a sample-barcoded 5' primer and a J-beta primer mix were used. A tag from a template-switch adaptor with 12 random nucleotides marked each cDNA molecule. TCRdb re-called the 5' RACE reads through MiXCR, storing one row per CDR3 protein. The sample contains hundreds of thousands of distinct CDR3 sequences, around 43% of which appear only once. The CDR3 contains 16 residues. V was pared by 4 bases and J by 3 bases, with 4 bases of the junction left unmatched. Germline V gene sequence: CDR1 SGHTA, CDR2 FQGNSA. The study, taken as a whole, reports: Among T cells, TCR beta diversity per million cells dropped roughly linearly as age rose.

This sequence originates from a man between 60 and 75 years old in good health. The sequenced material came from blood. This rearrangement joins TRBV7-2 to TRBJ2-1; 12 positions agree with TRBD2. This chain's CDR3 is CASSSLAGGFYNEQFF. DNA of the CDR3: TGTGCCAGCAGCTCACTAGCGGGGGGTTTCTACAATGAGCAGTTCTTC.